This is a list of T cell receptor beta chains from one sample in a study of shared T cell receptors in the human thymus. The table came from immunoSEQ multiplex PCR; TCRdb's copy has only in-frame clones and leaves some out. The data hold about 730,000 clones, with 70% to 90% observed a single time. These same records also appear under a second study, on human thymus T cells.

Sequencing was carried out using thymocytes. The receptors originated from a girl less than two years old with a congenital heart defect. CDR3s include the opening cysteine and the closing phenylalanine or tryptophan. D genes are given only for firm matches. Clone size is given for some rows only: seen once, a few or many times, or a class if the clone is expanded.

length: 17; D: TRBD2; J: TRBJ2-2; V: TRBV19; size: .; DNA: TGTGCCAGTAGTACCCTCACTAGCGGGGGATTCACCGGGGAGCTGTTTTTT; CDR3: CASSTLTSGGFTGELFF
length: 17; D: .; J: TRBJ1-1; V: TRBV13; size: .; DNA: TGTGCCAGCCCCTTGCCAATCATCAACATTGGGAACACTGAAGCTTTCTTT; CDR3: CASPLPIINIGNTEAFF
length: 15; D: TRBD1; J: TRBJ2-5; V: TRBV6-5; size: .; DNA: TGTGCCAGCAGTTACTACAGGGGGTACAAAGAGACCCAGTACTTC; CDR3: CASSYYRGYKETQYF
length: 16; D: .; J: TRBJ2-1; V: TRBV6-5; size: .; DNA: TGTGCCAGCAGTTACTCGAGTGGGGGGTTAAAGTATGAGCAGTTCTTC; CDR3: CASSYSSGGLKYEQFF
length: 11; D: .; J: TRBJ2-7; V: TRBV20-1; size: few; DNA: TGCAGTGCTAGTCCGGGTTACGAGCAGTACTTC; CDR3: CSASPGYEQYF
length: 18; D: .; J: TRBJ1-3; V: TRBV2; size: .; DNA: TGTGCCAGCAGTGAATACTCGAGGGGGGGGCAGGACGGAAACACCATATATTTT; CDR3: CASSEYSRGGQDGNTIYF
length: 15; D: .; J: TRBJ1-5; V: TRBV4-1; size: .; DNA: TGCGCCAGCAGCCAACAGGGCTATAGCAATCAGCCCCAGCATTTT; CDR3: CASSQQGYSNQPQHF
length: 14; D: .; J: TRBJ2-5; V: TRBV6-1; size: once; DNA: TGTGCCAGCAGCCCTGGACAGTACCAAGAGACCCAGTACTTC; CDR3: CASSPGQYQETQYF
length: 17; D: TRBD1; J: TRBJ2-3; V: TRBV6-1; size: few; DNA: TGTGCCAGCAGTGAAAAATTCCGGGACAGGGGTACAGATACGCAGTATTTT; CDR3: CASSEKFRDRGTDTQYF
length: 18; D: TRBD2; J: TRBJ2-1; V: TRBV9; size: .; DNA: TGTGCCAGCAGCGTAGGGGGCTGGCGGGGGATCAAGGGCAATGAGCAGTTCTTC; CDR3: CASSVGGWRGIKGNEQFF
length: 19; D: TRBD2; J: TRBJ2-5; V: TRBV28; size: .; DNA: TGTGCCAGCAGCCCCGAGGGACTAGCGGTCCGCGGATCTAAAGAGACCCAGTACTTC; CDR3: CASSPEGLAVRGSKETQYF
length: 13; D: .; J: TRBJ2-3; V: TRBV27; size: .; DNA: TGTGCCAGCAAAGCGGAACCCACAGATACGCAGTATTTT; CDR3: CASKAEPTDTQYF
length: 19; D: .; J: TRBJ1-2; V: TRBV6-4; size: .; DNA: TGTGCCAGCAGTGACTCGACGAAGGGCAGGGGAGTCCGGTTGCATGGCTACACCTTC; CDR3: CASSDSTKGRGVRLHGYTF
length: 16; D: .; J: TRBJ2-1; V: TRBV27; size: .; DNA: TGTGCCAGCACCGCGGTGGGGCTACGTACCTACAATGAGCAGTTCTTC; CDR3: CASTAVGLRTYNEQFF
length: 15; D: TRBD2; J: TRBJ2-2; V: TRBV28; size: .; DNA: TGTGCCATTAAGACCGGACTAGATGAGGCCGGGGAGCTGTTTTTT; CDR3: CAIKTGLDEAGELFF
length: 17; D: .; J: TRBJ2-3; V: TRBV10-3; size: .; DNA: TGTGCCATCAGTGAGTCGACCACAGACACCTCCACAGATACGCAGTATTTT; CDR3: CAISESTTDTSTDTQYF
length: 13; D: .; J: TRBJ2-7; V: TRBV27; size: .; DNA: TGTGCCAGCAGTACTCAGGGTAACCACGAGCAGTACTTC; CDR3: CASSTQGNHEQYF
length: 15; D: TRBD1; J: TRBJ1-1; V: TRBV6-5; size: .; DNA: TGTGCCAGCAGTTACTCAGGACAGGGGAGGACTGAAGCTTTCTTT; CDR3: CASSYSGQGRTEAFF
length: 16; D: TRBD1; J: TRBJ2-5; V: TRBV6-4; size: .; DNA: TGTGCCAGCAGTGAAAAACGTGACAGGGTTTTAGAGACCCAGTACTTC; CDR3: CASSEKRDRVLETQYF
length: 13; D: TRBD1; J: TRBJ2-7; V: TRBV28; size: .; DNA: TGTGCCAGCAGGAACCGGGACAGCTACGAGCAGTACTTC; CDR3: CASRNRDSYEQYF
length: 15; D: .; J: TRBJ1-5; V: TRBV15; size: .; DNA: TGTGCCACCAGCACTGGGCGGGATTTGCGTCAGCCCCAGCATTTT; CDR3: CATSTGRDLRQPQHF
length: 13; D: .; J: TRBJ1-1; V: TRBV5-1; size: .; DNA: TGCGCCAGCAGCAGAGGGTTCCTCACTGAAGCTTTCTTT; CDR3: CASSRGFLTEAFF
length: 16; D: .; J: TRBJ2-7; V: TRBV28; size: .; DNA: TGTGCCAGCAGTAAATTCTTACTCGTCCTCTCCTACGAGCAGTACTTC; CDR3: CASSKFLLVLSYEQYF
length: 16; D: .; J: TRBJ1-4; V: TRBV27; size: .; DNA: TGTGCCAGCAGTTCCCTACCCAGCCCAGGCCTTGAAAAACTGTTTTTT; CDR3: CASSSLPSPGLEKLFF
length: 15; D: .; J: TRBJ2-1; V: TRBV2; size: .; DNA: TGTGCCAGCAGTGAAGGACAGGAAATCTACAATGAGCAGTTCTTC; CDR3: CASSEGQEIYNEQFF
length: 19; D: .; J: TRBJ2-5; V: TRBV14; size: .; DNA: TGTGCCAGCAGCCAACCTCCGGGCAGGGGGAGCGGGCCCCAAGAGACCCAGTACTTC; CDR3: CASSQPPGRGSGPQETQYF
length: 15; D: .; J: TRBJ1-5; V: TRBV19; size: once; DNA: TGTGCCTCCTCCCGGGGGTGTTATAGCAATCAGCCCCAGCATTTT; CDR3: CASSRGCYSNQPQHF
length: 15; D: TRBD2; J: TRBJ2-1; V: TRBV19; size: .; DNA: TGTGCCAGTAGTAGCATTAGCGGGGGTCTCCATGAGCAGTTCTTC; CDR3: CASSSISGGLHEQFF
length: 15; D: .; J: TRBJ1-2; V: TRBV9; size: once; DNA: TGTGCCAGCAGCGTCTCGGGGGGCGAAGACTATGGCTACACCTTC; CDR3: CASSVSGGEDYGYTF
length: 15; D: TRBD1; J: TRBJ1-1; V: TRBV9; size: few; DNA: TGTGCCAGCGAAAACAGGGGGGAAAAGAACACTGAAGCTTTCTTT; CDR3: CASENRGEKNTEAFF
length: 15; D: .; J: TRBJ2-1; V: TRBV13; size: once; DNA: TGTGCCAGCAGCTTAGAGGGGGGGCCTTACAATGAGCAGTTCTTC; CDR3: CASSLEGGPYNEQFF
length: 15; D: .; J: TRBJ2-7; V: TRBV7-9; size: .; DNA: TGTGCCAGCAGCTTAGTGGCCACGAGGGCGTACGAGCAGTACTTC; CDR3: CASSLVATRAYEQYF
length: 15; D: .; J: TRBJ2-7; V: TRBV29-1; size: .; DNA: TGCAGCGGCGGGACTCATGGGAAAGGAATCTACGAGCAGTACTTC; CDR3: CSGGTHGKGIYEQYF
length: 14; D: .; J: TRBJ1-6; V: TRBV2; size: .; DNA: TGTGCCAGGGAACAGGGCCCCTATAATTCACCCCTCCACTTT; CDR3: CAREQGPYNSPLHF
length: 16; D: TRBD2; J: TRBJ2-6; V: TRBV7-3; size: .; DNA: TGTGCCAGCAGCTGGTGGGGGGGTTCTGGGGCCAACGTCCTGACTTTC; CDR3: CASSWWGGSGANVLTF